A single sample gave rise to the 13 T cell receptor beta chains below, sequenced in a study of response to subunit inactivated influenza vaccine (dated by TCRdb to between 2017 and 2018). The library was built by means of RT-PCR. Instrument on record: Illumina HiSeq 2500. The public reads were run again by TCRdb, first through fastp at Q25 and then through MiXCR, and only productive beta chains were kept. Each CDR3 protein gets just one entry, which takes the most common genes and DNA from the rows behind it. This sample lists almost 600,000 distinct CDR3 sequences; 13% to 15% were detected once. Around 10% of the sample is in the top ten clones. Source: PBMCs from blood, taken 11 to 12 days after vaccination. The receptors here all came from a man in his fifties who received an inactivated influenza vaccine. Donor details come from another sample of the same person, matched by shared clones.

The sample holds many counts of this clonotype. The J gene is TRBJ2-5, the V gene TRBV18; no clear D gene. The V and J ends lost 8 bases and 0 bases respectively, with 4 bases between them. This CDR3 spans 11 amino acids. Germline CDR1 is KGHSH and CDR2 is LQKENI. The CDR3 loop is CASSYQETQYF. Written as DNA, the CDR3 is TGTGCCAGCAGCTACCAAGAGACCCAGTACTTC. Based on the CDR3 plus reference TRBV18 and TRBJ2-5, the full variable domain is NAGVMQNPRHLVRRRGQEARLRCSPMKGHSHVYWYRQLPEEGLKFMVYLQKENIIDESGMPKERFSAEFPKEGPSILRIQQVVRGDSAAYFCASSYQETQYFGPGTRLLVL.

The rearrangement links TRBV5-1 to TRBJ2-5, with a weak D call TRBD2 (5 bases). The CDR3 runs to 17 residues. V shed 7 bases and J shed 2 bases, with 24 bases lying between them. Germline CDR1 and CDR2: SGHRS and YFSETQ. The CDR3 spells CASAPPPGKLKQETQYF. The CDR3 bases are TGCGCCAGCGCCCCTCCGCCGGGGAAATTAAAACAAGAGACCCAGTACTTC. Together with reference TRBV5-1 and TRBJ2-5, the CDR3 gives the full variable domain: KAGVTQTPRYLIKTRGQQVTLSCSPISGHRSVSWYQQTPGQGLQFLFEYFSETQRNKGNFPGRFSGRQFSNSRSEMNVSTLELGDSALYLCASAPPPGKLKQETQYFGPGTRLLVL.

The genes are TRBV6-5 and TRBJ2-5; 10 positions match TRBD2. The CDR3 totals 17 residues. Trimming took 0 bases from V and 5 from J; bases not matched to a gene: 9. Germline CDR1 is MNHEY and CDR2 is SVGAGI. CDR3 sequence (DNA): TGTGCCAGCAGTTACTCTCTAGCGGGGGTACCATCCGAGACCCAGTACTTC. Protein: CASSYSLAGVPSETQYF.

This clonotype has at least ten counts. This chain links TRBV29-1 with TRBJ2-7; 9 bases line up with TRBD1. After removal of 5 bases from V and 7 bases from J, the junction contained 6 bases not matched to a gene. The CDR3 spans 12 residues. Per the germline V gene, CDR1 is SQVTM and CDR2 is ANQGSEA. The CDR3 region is CSVKQGASEQYF. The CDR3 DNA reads TGCAGCGTTAAACAGGGGGCGAGTGAGCAGTACTTC.

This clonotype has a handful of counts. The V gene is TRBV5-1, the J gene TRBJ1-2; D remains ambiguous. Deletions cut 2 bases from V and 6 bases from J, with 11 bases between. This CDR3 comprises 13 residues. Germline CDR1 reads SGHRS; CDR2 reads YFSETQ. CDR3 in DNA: TGCGCCAGCAGCTTCCGGGTCCTTGATGGCTACACCTTC. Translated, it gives CASSFRVLDGYTF.

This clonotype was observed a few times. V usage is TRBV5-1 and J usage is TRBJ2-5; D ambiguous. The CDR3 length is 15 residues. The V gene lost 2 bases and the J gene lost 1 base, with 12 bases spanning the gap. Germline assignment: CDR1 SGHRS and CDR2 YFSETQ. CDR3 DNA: TGCGCCAGCAGCTTCCTCTATGGAGCCCAAGAGACCCAGTACTTC. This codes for CASSFLYGAQETQYF.

CDR3 in amino acids: CASSSEIGGTDTQYF. CDR3 DNA sequence: TGTGCCAGCAGCTCGGAAATAGGGGGCACAGATACGCAGTATTTT. The chain employs TRBV7-8 and TRBJ2-3, with D maybe TRBD1 (5 bases). Germline-derived CDR1 and CDR2 are SGHVS and FQNEAQ. Between the trimmed V and J ends, which lost 4 bases and 1 base, there was a span of 12 bases. The CDR3 contains 15 residues.

The CDR3 DNA sequence: TGTGCCAGCAGCCAAGGGTCGGGAAGGGTGACAGATACGCAGTATTTT. As protein: CASSQGSGRVTDTQYF. V gene TRBV4-2 combines with J gene TRBJ2-3; weak D call: TRBD2 (5 bases). Trimming stripped 1 base from V and 3 bases from J, with 14 bases between. Per germline, CDR1 LGHNA and CDR2 YNFKEQ. The length of the CDR3 is 16 residues.

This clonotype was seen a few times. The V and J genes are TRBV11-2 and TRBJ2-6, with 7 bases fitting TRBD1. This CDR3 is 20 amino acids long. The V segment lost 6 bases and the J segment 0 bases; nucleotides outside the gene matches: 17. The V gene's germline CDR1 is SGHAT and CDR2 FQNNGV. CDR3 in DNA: TGTGCCAGCAGGCGCTTTTGGGACAGAAAAATTTTCTCTGGGGCCAACGTCCTGACTTTC. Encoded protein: CASRRFWDRKIFSGANVLTF.

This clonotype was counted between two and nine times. The CDR3: CASSLGASGRQKETQYF. CDR3 DNA sequence: TGCGCCAGCAGCCTTGGTGCGTCGGGACGACAAAAAGAGACCCAGTACTTC. V is TRBV5-1 and J is TRBJ2-5; D may match TRBD1 or TRBD2 (5 bases each). The length of the CDR3 is 17 residues. V lost 4 bases and J lost 3, with 22 bases in between. CDR1 and CDR2 (germline): SGHRS, YFSETQ.

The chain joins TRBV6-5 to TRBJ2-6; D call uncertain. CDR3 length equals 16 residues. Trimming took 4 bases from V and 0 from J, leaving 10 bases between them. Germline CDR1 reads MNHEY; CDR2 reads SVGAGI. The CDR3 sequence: CASSFARFSGANVLTF. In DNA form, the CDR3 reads TGTGCCAGCAGTTTTGCCCGGTTCTCTGGGGCCAACGTCCTGACTTTC.

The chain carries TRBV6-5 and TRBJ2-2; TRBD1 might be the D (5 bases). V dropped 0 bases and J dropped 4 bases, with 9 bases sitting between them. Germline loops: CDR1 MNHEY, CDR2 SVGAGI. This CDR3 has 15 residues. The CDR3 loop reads CASSYSIRATGELFF. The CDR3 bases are TGTGCCAGCAGTTACTCGATCAGGGCCACCGGGGAGCTGTTTTTT.

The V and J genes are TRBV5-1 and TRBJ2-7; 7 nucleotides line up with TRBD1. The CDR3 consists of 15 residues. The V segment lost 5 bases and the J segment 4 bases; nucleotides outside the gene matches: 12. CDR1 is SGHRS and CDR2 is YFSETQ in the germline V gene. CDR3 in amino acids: CASSRLRDSLYEQYF. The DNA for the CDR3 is TGCGCCAGCAGTCGTCTACGGGACAGCCTGTACGAGCAGTACTTC.